The 18 T cell receptor beta chains below all came from one sample that was sequenced in a study of beta chain features in type 1 diabetes. Reverse transcribing all isolated RNA meant expressed TCRB transcripts were sequenced. Clones were sequenced by immunoSEQ multiplex PCR, and TCRdb holds only the in-frame ones, with some missing. The sample lists approximately 170,000 clones, 7.5% to 10% occurring once. Sequencing was performed on central memory CD4+ T cells from blood. Receptor source: a woman in her late teens or twenties in good health.

In this sample, this clone turned up many times. CDR3 sequence: CASSLPPPSTPSSYNEQFF. Written as DNA, the CDR3 is TGCGCCAGCAGCTTACCTCCCCCGAGCACTCCTAGCTCCTACAATGAGCAGTTCTTC. The chain is built from TRBV5-1 and TRBJ2-1; unclear D gene. The CDR3 totals 19 residues. Germline V CDR1 and CDR2: SGHRS, YFSETQ. V shed 2 bases and J shed 0 bases, with 21 bases lying between them.

The genes are TRBV30 and TRBJ1-2; D unclear. Trimming cost V 4 bases and J 2 bases, with 5 bases left between them. Looked up from germline, CDR1 is GTSNPN and CDR2 is SVGIG (reference sequence). This CDR3 has 11 residues. CDR3 in amino acids: CAWMGNYGYTF. CDR3 bases: TGTGCCTGGATGGGCAACTATGGCTACACCTTC.

This clone was observed a few times. The J gene is TRBJ1-1, the V gene TRBV7-2, with D perhaps matching TRBD1 (6 bases). From germline, CDR1 is SGHTA and CDR2 FQGNSA. V was pared by 7 bases and J by 6 bases, with 12 bases between. The CDR3 loop spans 12 amino acids. The CDR3 nucleotides read TGTGCCAGCACCGGGACATCCTCTGAAGCTTTCTTT. Translated, it gives CASTGTSSEAFF.

This chain uses TRBV6-1 with TRBJ2-4; TRBD2 aligns across 10 bases. V gave up 2 bases and J gave up 8 bases; unmatched junction bases: 9. Germline CDR1 MNHNS, CDR2 SASEGT. The CDR3 runs 16 residues. This CDR3 reads CASSEWASGSRDIQYF. The CDR3 DNA sequence: TGTGCCAGCAGTGAATGGGCTAGCGGGAGTCGGGACATTCAGTACTTC.

The chain links TRBV30 to TRBJ1-2; 10 bases match TRBD1. J was trimmed by 4 bases and V by 3 bases; bases with no gene match: 2. CDR1 and CDR2 (germline): GTSNPN, SVGIG (reference sequence). The CDR3 runs to 13 residues. CDR3: CAWRDRGIYGYTF. CDR3 DNA sequence: TGTGCCTGGAGGGACAGGGGGATCTATGGCTACACCTTC.

This clone was recorded a few times. The chain's CDR3 is CASSSLASIYNEQFF. The CDR3 DNA reads TGTGCCAGCAGCTCACTAGCTTCTATTTACAATGAGCAGTTCTTC. The chain uses TRBV7-2 and TRBJ2-1; D perhaps matches TRBD2 (6 bases). This CDR3 spans 15 amino acids. Trimming pared 4 bases from V and 4 bases from J, leaving 14 bases between. Germline loops: CDR1 SGHTA, CDR2 FQGNSA. Together with reference TRBV7-2 and TRBJ2-1, the CDR3 gives the full variable domain: GAGVSQSPSNKVTEKGKDVELRCDPISGHTALYWYRQSLGQGLEFLIYFQGNSAPDKSGLPSDRFSAERTGGSVSTLTIQRTQQEDSAVYLCASSSLASIYNEQFFGPGTRLTVL.

V gene TRBV7-4 combines with J gene TRBJ2-7; tentatively, D is TRBD1 (6 bases). Per germline, CDR1 SGHVT and CDR2 SQSDAQ. This CDR3 comprises 16 residues. V lost 5 bases and J lost 3, with 20 bases in between. The DNA of the CDR3 is TGTGCCAGCAGCCCCTCAGGGGACATAAATTTCTACGAGCAGTACTTC. Translation: CASSPSGDINFYEQYF. The whole variable domain, remainder taken from reference TRBV7-4 and TRBJ2-7, is GAGVSQSPRYKVAKRGRDVALRCDSISGHVTLYWYRQTLGQGSEVLTYSQSDAQRDKSGRPSGRFSAERPERSVSTLKIQRTEQGDSAVYLCASSPSGDINFYEQYFGPGTRLTVT.

This clone was detected many times. V usage is TRBV30 and J usage is TRBJ2-6; D ambiguous. Germline V CDR1 and CDR2: GTSNPN, SVGIG (reference sequence). The CDR3 covers 14 residues. Trimming stripped 4 bases from V and 3 bases from J, with 10 bases between. CDR3 nucleotides: TGTGCCTGGAACGATCTAGGTGGGGCCAACGTCCTGACTTTC. The encoded protein is CAWNDLGGANVLTF.

The chain combines TRBV6-6 with TRBJ2-5; a weak D match, TRBD1 (5 bases). The CDR3 is made up of 15 amino acids. Per germline, CDR1 MNHNY and CDR2 SVGAGI (reference sequence). V gave up 7 bases and J gave up 2 bases, with 17 bases separating them. CDR3: CASKSEVDRQETQYF. CDR3 nucleotide sequence: TGTGCCAGCAAGTCAGAGGTCGACAGACAAGAGACCCAGTACTTC.

In its sample, this clone was seen a few times. Written as DNA, the CDR3 is TGCGCCAGCAGCCGAACCGGGACAGAGGGCGAGCAGTACTTC. As protein: CASSRTGTEGEQYF. The chain has TRBV4-1 and TRBJ2-7; TRBD1 matches at 7 bases. V lost 4 bases, J lost 6 bases, and 9 bases stayed unmatched. CDR1 is MGHRA and CDR2 is YSYEKL in the germline V gene. CDR3 length equals 14 residues.

This clone was picked up a small number of times. V gene TRBV18 combines with J gene TRBJ1-3; D ambiguous. CDR1 KGHSH and CDR2 LQKENI come from the germline V gene. CDR3 length: 17 amino acids. The germline V and J ends were trimmed by 0 bases and 0 bases, with 12 bases remaining between them. CDR3 DNA: TGTGCCAGCTCACCACCGAACTTAGATATCTCTGGAAACACCATATATTTT. It yields the protein CASSPPNLDISGNTIYF.

This clone was counted a few times. One end of the junction varies from germline; a read error may be responsible. The J gene is TRBJ2-7, the V gene TRBV5-1, with D maybe TRBD1 (6 bases). In germline, CDR1 is SGHRS, CDR2 YFSETQ. The CDR3 sequence is 12 residues long. As DNA, the CDR3 is TGCGCCAGCAGCGAGGACAGATCCTTCCTTGCTTTC. This codes for CASSEDRSFLAF.

This clone was recorded a few times. The rearrangement joins TRBV5-4 to TRBJ2-2; tentatively, D is TRBD2 (6 bases). Trimming removed 3 bases at V and 6 bases at J, with 18 bases between. The V gene's germline CDR1 is SGHNT and CDR2 YYREEE (reference sequence). The CDR3 sequence is 16 residues long. The CDR3: CASSSQAGRGSGELFF. The CDR3 nucleotides are TGTGCCAGCAGCTCTCAGGCGGGGCGAGGGTCCGGGGAGCTGTTTTTT.

This clone was counted at least ten times. CDR3 sequence reads: CASSQIPVGTEAFF. Here the CDR3 DNA reads TGTGCCAGCAGCCAAATACCCGTCGGGACTGAAGCTTTCTTT. The chain has TRBV14 and TRBJ1-1; D ambiguous. Germline V gene lookup returns CDR1 SGHDN and CDR2 FVKESK. The CDR3 is 14 residues long. Trimming pared 2 bases from V and 5 bases from J, leaving 12 bases between.

The V call is TRBV5-6, the J call TRBJ2-1; 7 bases map to TRBD1. The CDR3 is made up of 14 amino acids. The V and J ends lost 4 bases and 8 bases, in that order; junction bases with no gene match: 9. Per germline, CDR1 SGHDT and CDR2 YYEEEE. The CDR3 loop is CASSLLTGTYEQFF. The DNA of the CDR3 is TGTGCCAGCAGCCTACTGACAGGGACCTATGAGCAGTTCTTC.

In this sample, this clone turned up many times. The gene calls are TRBV30 and TRBJ1-6; D is possibly TRBD1 (5 bases). V was trimmed by 8 bases and J by 3 bases, leaving 11 bases between them. Germline CDR1 GTSNPN, CDR2 SVGIG (reference sequence). This CDR3 has 13 amino acids. This chain's CDR3 is CARGGDYNSPLHF. The CDR3 coding sequence is TGTGCCCGTGGAGGGGACTATAATTCACCCCTCCACTTT. Based on the CDR3 plus reference TRBV30 and TRBJ1-6, the full variable domain is SQTIHQWPATLVQPVGSPLSLECTVEGTSNPNLYWYRQAAGRGLQLLFYSVGIGQISSEVPQNLSASRPQDRQFILSSKKLLLSDSGFYLCARGGDYNSPLHFGNGTRLTVT.

This clone was found a few times. This rearrangement joins TRBV11-1 to TRBJ2-6; D is unclear. V was trimmed by 5 bases and J by 0 bases, leaving 5 bases between them. The CDR3 runs to 14 residues. Germline CDR1 reads SGHAT; CDR2 reads FQDESV (reference sequence). Written as DNA, the CDR3 is TGTGCCAGCAGCCCGGGCTCTGGGGCCAACGTCCTGACTTTC. It specifies CASSPGSGANVLTF.

The table lists this clone with a few counts. The chain carries TRBV30 and TRBJ2-1, with TRBD2 as a possible D gene (5 bases). Germline lookup yields CDR1 GTSNPN and CDR2 SVGIG (reference sequence). The CDR3 length is 11 residues. Trimming took off 4 bases at V and 10 bases at J, with 11 bases between the two ends. The CDR3 DNA follows: TGTGCCTGGACCACGCGAGGGGAGCAGTTCTTC. It specifies CAWTTRGEQFF.